This T cell receptor beta chain was sequenced during a study of tumor and adjacent non-tumor tissue in lung cancer. Points on this clonotype: One end of the junction varies from germline; a read error may be responsible.

A modified ARM-PCR protocol with three rounds of nested PCR amplified TCRbeta. One entry per CDR3 protein, called by TCRdb with MiXCR from the multiplex PCR reads. Of more than 45,000 distinct CDR3 sequences listed, around 60% are singletons. Per the germline V gene, CDR1 is SGHNT and CDR2 is YENEEA. The CDR3 loop spans 15 amino acids. The template was RNA from unsorted bulk tissue. More than 3 cm separated this lung sample from the edge of the tumor. The sequenced sample consisted of distant non-tumor lung tissue. This sequence joins TRBV11-3 and TRBJ2-7; TRBD1 aligns across 9 bases. The sequence was obtained from a woman in her seventies with non-small cell lung cancer. Here the CDR3 DNA reads TGTGCCAGCAGCTTCCCACAGGGGGCTATCAACGAGCATTACTTC. Encoded protein: CASSFPQGAINEHYF.